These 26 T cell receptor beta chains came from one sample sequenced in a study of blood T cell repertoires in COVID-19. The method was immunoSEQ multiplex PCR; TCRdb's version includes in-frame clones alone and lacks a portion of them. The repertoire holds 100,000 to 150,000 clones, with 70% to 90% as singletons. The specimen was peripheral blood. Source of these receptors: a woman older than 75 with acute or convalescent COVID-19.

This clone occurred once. CDR3 in DNA: TGCGCCAGCAGCAGGGGACAGGAAGGCTATGGCTACACCTTC. Its translation is CASSRGQEGYGYTF. The rearrangement links TRBV5-1 to TRBJ1-2; 8 nucleotides match TRBD1. There are 14 residues in the CDR3. The germline V gene encodes CDR1 SGHRS and CDR2 YFSETQ. J lost 4 bases, V lost 4 bases, and 6 bases had no gene match.

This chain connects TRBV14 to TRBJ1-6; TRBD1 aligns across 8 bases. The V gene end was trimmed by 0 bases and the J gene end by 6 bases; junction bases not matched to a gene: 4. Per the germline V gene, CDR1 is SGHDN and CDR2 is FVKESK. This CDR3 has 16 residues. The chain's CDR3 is CASSQDRGQGNSPLHF. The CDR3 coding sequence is TGTGCCAGCAGCCAAGACCGAGGACAGGGTAATTCACCCCTCCACTTT.

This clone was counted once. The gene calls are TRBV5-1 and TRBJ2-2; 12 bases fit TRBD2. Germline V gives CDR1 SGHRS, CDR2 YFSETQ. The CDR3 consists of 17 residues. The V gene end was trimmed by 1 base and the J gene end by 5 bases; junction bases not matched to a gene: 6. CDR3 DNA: TGCGCCAGCAGCTTGTTGACTAGCGGGAGCGGGACCGGGGAGCTGTTTTTT. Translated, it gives CASSLLTSGSGTGELFF.

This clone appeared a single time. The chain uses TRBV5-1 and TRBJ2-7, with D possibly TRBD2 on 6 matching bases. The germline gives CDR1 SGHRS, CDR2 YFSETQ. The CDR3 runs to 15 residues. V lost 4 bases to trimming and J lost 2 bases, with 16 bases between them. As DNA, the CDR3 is TGCGCCAGCAGCCCACGGGACTCCTCAGCCTACGAGCAGTACTTC. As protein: CASSPRDSSAYEQYF.

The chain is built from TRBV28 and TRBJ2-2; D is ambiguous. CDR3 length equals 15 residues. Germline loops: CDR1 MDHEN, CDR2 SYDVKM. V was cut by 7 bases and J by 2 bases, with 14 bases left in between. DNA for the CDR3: TGTGCCAGCATTAATCCGTCGGGTAACACCGGGGAGCTGTTTTTT. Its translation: CASINPSGNTGELFF.

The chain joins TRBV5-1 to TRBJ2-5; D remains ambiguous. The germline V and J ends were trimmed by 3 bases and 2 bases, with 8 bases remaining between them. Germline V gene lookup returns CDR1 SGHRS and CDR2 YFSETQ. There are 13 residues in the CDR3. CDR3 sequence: CASSSSVQETQYF. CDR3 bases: TGCGCCAGCAGCTCCTCAGTTCAAGAGACCCAGTACTTC.

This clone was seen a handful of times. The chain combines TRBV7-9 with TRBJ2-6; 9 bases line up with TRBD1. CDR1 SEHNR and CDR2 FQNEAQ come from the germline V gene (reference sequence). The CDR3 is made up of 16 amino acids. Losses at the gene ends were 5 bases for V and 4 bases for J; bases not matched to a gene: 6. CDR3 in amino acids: CASSRNRGLGANVLTF. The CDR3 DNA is TGTGCCAGCAGCCGGAACAGGGGGCTGGGGGCCAACGTCCTGACTTTC.

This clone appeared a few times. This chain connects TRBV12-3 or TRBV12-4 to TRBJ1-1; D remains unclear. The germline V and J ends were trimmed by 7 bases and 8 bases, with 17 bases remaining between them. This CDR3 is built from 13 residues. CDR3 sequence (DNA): TGTGCCAGCACGTTTAATGGCGGTGGAGAAGCTTTCTTT. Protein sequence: CASTFNGGGEAFF.

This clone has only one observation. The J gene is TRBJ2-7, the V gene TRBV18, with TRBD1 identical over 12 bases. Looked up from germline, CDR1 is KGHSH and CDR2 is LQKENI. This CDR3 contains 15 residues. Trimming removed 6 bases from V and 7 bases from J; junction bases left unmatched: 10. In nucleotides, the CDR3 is TGTGCCAGCTCTCTCCGAGGGACAGGGGGCGAAGAGCAGTACTTC. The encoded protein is CASSLRGTGGEEQYF.

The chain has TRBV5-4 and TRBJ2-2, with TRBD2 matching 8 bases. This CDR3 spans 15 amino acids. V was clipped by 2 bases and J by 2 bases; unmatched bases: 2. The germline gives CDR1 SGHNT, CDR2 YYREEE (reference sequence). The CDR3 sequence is CASSFSGANTGELFF. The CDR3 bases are TGTGCCAGCAGCTTTAGCGGGGCCAACACCGGGGAGCTGTTTTTT.

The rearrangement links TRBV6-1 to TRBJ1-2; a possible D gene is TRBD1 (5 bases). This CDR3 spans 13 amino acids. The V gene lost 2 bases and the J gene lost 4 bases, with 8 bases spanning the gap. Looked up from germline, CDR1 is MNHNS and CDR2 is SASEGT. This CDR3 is CASSEQGTYGYTF. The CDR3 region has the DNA TGTGCCAGCAGTGAACAGGGTACCTATGGCTACACCTTC.

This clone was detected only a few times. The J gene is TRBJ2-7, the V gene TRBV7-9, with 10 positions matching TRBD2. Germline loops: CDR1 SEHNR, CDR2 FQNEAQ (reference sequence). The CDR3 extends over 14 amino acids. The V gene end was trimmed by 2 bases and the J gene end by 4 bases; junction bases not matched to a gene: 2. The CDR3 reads CASSLRSGRYEQYF. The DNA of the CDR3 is TGTGCCAGCAGCTTACGTAGCGGGAGGTACGAGCAGTACTTC. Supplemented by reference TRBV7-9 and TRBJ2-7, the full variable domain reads DTGVSQNPRHKITKRGQNVTFRCDPISEHNRLYWYRQTLGQGPEFLTYFQNEAQLEKSRLLSDRFSAERPKGSFSTLEIQRTEQGDSAMYLCASSLRSGRYEQYFGPGTRLTVT.

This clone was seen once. CDR3 coding DNA: TGTGCCAGCAGTTTATGGGCCCAAGAGACCCAGTACTTC. Its protein product is CASSLWAQETQYF. V is TRBV27 and J is TRBJ2-5, with D uncertain. The CDR3 contains 13 residues. Germline-derived CDR1 and CDR2 are MNHEY and SMNVEV (reference sequence). Trimming took 1 base from V and 1 from J, leaving 4 bases between them.

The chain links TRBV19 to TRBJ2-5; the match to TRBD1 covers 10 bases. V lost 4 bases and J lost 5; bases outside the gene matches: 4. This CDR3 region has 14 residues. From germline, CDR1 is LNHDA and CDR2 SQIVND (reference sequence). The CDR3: CASSRGQGYETQYF. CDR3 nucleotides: TGTGCCAGTAGTAGGGGACAGGGGTATGAGACCCAGTACTTC. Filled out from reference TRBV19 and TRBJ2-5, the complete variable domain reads DGGITQSPKYLFRKEGQNVTLSCEQNLNHDAMYWYRQDPGQGLRLIYYSQIVNDFQKGDIAEGYSVSREKKESFPLTVTSAQKNPTAFYLCASSRGQGYETQYFGPGTRLLVL.

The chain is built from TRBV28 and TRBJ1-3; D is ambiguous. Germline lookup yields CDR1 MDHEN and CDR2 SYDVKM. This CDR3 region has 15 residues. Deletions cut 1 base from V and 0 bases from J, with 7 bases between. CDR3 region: CASSLLVSSGNTIYF. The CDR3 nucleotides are TGTGCCAGCAGTTTATTGGTGAGCTCTGGAAACACCATATATTTT.

CDR3 loop: CASSQDRGTGWASSTDTQYF. CDR3 coding DNA: TGTGCCAGCAGCCAAGATCGGGGGACAGGGTGGGCCTCTAGCACAGATACGCAGTATTTT. The V gene is TRBV14, the J gene TRBJ2-3; 9 nucleotides agree with TRBD1. The CDR3 runs to 20 residues. Looked up from germline, CDR1 is SGHDN and CDR2 is FVKESK. The V and J ends lost 0 bases and 0 bases, in that order; junction bases with no gene match: 13. The complete variable domain, with remaining parts taken from reference TRBV14 and TRBJ2-3, reads EAGVTQFPSHSVIEKGQTVTLRCDPISGHDNLYWYRRVMGKEIKFLLHFVKESKQDESGMPNNRFLAERTGGTYSTLKVQPAELEDSGVYFCASSQDRGTGWASSTDTQYFGPGTRLTVL.

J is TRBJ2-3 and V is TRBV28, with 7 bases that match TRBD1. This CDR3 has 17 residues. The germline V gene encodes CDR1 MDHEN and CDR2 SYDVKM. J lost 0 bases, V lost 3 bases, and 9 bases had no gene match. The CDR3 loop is CASSFWTGRSSTDTQYF. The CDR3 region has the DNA TGTGCCAGCAGTTTTTGGACAGGCAGGAGCAGCACAGATACGCAGTATTTT.

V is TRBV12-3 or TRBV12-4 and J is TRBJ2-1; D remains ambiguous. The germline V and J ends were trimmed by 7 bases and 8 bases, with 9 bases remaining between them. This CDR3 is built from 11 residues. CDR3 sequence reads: CASTQFDEQFF. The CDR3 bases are TGTGCCAGCACCCAATTTGATGAGCAGTTCTTC.

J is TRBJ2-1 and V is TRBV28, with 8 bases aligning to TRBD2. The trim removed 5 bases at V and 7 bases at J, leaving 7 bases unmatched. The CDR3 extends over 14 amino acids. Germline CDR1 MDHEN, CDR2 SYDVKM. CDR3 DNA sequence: TGTGCCAGCAGTGTAGTAGCGGGAAGGAATGAGCAGTTCTTC. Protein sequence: CASSVVAGRNEQFF.

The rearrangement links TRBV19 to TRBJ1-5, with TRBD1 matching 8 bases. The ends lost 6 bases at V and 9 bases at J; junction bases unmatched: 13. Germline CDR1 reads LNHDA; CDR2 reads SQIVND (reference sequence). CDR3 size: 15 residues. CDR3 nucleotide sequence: TGTGCCAGTAGGCCCCTGGACAGGGAGTGGGGGCCCCAGCATTTT. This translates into CASRPLDREWGPQHF.

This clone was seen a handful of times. The CDR3 spells CASIGDRVNEQFF. The CDR3 region has the DNA TGTGCCAGCATAGGGGATCGCGTCAATGAGCAGTTCTTC. The rearrangement joins TRBV2 to TRBJ2-1, with D perhaps TRBD1 (5 bases). V was trimmed by 7 bases and J by 6 bases, leaving 13 bases between them. The CDR3 totals 13 residues. Germline assignment: CDR1 SNHLY and CDR2 FYNNEI.

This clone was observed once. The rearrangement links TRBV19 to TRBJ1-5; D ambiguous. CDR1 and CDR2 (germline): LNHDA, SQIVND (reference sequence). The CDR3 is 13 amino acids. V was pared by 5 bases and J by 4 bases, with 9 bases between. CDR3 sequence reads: CASSSQINQPQHF. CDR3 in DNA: TGTGCCAGTAGTTCCCAGATTAATCAGCCCCAGCATTTT. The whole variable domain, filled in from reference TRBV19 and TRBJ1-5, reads DGGITQSPKYLFRKEGQNVTLSCEQNLNHDAMYWYRQDPGQGLRLIYYSQIVNDFQKGDIAEGYSVSREKKESFPLTVTSAQKNPTAFYLCASSSQINQPQHFGDGTRLSIL.

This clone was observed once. This CDR3 is CASSPLVAYNEQFF. CDR3 sequence (DNA): TGTGCCAGCAGTCCTCTAGTAGCCTACAATGAGCAGTTCTTC. The rearrangement links TRBV2 to TRBJ2-1; D not certain. The V end was cut by 5 bases, the J end by 2 bases, with 10 bases between. This CDR3 spans 14 amino acids. The germline CDR1 and CDR2 sequences are SNHLY and FYNNEI.

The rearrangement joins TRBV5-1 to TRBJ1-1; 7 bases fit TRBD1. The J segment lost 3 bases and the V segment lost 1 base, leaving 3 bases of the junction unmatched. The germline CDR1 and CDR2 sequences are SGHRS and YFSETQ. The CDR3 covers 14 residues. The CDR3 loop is CASSLLTGDTEAFF. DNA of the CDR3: TGCGCCAGCAGCTTGCTTACAGGGGACACTGAAGCTTTCTTT.

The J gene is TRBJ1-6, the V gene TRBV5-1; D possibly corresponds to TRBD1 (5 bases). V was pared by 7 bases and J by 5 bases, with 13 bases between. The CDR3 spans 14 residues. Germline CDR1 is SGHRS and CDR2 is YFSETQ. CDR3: CASGIGTNNSPLHF. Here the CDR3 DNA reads TGCGCCAGCGGGATAGGGACTAATAATTCACCCCTCCACTTT.

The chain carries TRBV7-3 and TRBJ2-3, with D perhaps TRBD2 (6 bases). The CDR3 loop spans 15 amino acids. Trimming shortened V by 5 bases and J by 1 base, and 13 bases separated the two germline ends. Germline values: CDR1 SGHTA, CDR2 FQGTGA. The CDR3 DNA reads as TGTGCCAGCAGCCCCGGGGGTGGGGGCACAGATACGCAGTATTTT. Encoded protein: CASSPGGGGTDTQYF.